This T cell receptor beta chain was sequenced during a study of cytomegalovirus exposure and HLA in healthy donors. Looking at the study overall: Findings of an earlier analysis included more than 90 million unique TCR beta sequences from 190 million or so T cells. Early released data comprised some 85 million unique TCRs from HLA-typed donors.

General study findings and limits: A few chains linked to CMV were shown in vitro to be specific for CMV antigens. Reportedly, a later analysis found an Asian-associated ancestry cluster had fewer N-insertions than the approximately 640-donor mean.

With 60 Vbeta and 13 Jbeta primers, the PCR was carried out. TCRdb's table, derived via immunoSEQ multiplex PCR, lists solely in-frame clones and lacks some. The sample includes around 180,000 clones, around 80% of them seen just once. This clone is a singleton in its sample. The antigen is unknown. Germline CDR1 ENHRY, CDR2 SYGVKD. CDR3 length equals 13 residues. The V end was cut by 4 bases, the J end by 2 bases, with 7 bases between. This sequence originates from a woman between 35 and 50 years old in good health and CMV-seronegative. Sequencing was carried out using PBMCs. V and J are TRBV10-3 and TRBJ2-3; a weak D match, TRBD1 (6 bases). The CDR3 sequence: CAISGDNTDTQYF. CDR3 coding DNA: TGTGCCATCAGTGGGGACAACACAGATACGCAGTATTTT.